The entry that follows covers one T cell receptor beta chain sequence. Its target is not known. The trim removed 11 bases at V and 7 bases at J, leaving 6 bases unmatched. This CDR3 spans 11 amino acids. Looked up from germline, CDR1 is LNHDA and CDR2 is SQIVND (reference sequence). The PCR had 60 Vbeta and 13 Jbeta primers. Generated by immunoSEQ multiplex PCR, the TCRdb table keeps only in-frame clones and is missing some. Its table lists about 130,000 clones. These data belong to a study of cytomegalovirus exposure and HLA in healthy donors. Study results and limitations: With further analysis later on, most CMV-associated TCR beta chains appeared HLA-restricted.

This chain links TRBV19 with TRBJ1-2; 8 bases are a match to TRBD1. The sequence derives from a man younger than 30 in good health and CMV-seronegative. Material: PBMCs. The CDR3 loop is CAGGQGTGYTF. In nucleotides, the CDR3 is TGTGCCGGAGGACAGGGTACTGGCTACACCTTC.